The 21 T cell receptor beta chains given below trace back to one sample, sequenced in a study of molecular identifiers for immune sequencing clone quantification. TCRdb recomputed calls from the PCR reads with MiXCR, one row per CDR3 protein. Among around 460,000 distinct CDR3 sequences listed, about 20% were seen once. The source material was naive CD8+ T cells from blood, with Jurkat cell RNA spiked in. Stated subset: FACS-sorted CD8+CD4-CCR7+CD45RA+ naive T cells. The receptors shown here come from a human donor in good health. Some libraries in this study had Jurkat cell RNA spiked in.

This clonotype was detected ten times or more. The genes are TRBV7-3 and TRBJ2-3; 8 positions match TRBD2. CDR1 is SGHTA and CDR2 is FQGTGA in the germline V gene. This CDR3 contains 15 residues. Germline trimming cut 6 bases from V and 2 bases from J; bases unmatched to any gene: 7. The CDR3 DNA reads TGTGCCAGCAGTCTCAGCGGGGGAAACACAGATACGCAGTATTTT. It translates to CASSLSGGNTDTQYF.

This clonotype was picked up a small number of times. The rearrangement uses TRBV4-3 and TRBJ1-2; D is possibly TRBD1 (5 bases). The CDR3 consists of 15 residues. CDR1 LGHNA and CDR2 YSLEER come from the germline V gene. V gave up 4 bases and J gave up 2 bases, with 14 bases separating them. This CDR3 reads CASSRGVGDNYGYTF. The DNA of the CDR3 is TGCGCCAGCAGCCGTGGCGTGGGGGACAACTATGGCTACACCTTC.

This clonotype appeared many times. This sequence joins TRBV6-2 or TRBV6-3 and TRBJ2-7; D not certain. This CDR3 contains 13 residues. CDR1 is MNHEY and CDR2 is SVGEGT in the germline V gene. The V and J ends lost 4 bases and 6 bases respectively, with 13 bases between them. The CDR3 region has the DNA TGTGCCAGCAGTTGGGCCTTTCCCTCCGAGCAGTACTTC. Translated, it gives CASSWAFPSEQYF.

Only one count was recorded for this clonotype. A read error may account for a junction end that differs from germline. The chain employs TRBV19 and TRBJ1-1; D gene ambiguous. The CDR3 spans 13 residues. Germline V gene data show CDR1 as LNHDA and CDR2 as SQIVND (reference sequence). The CDR3 loop reads CAISIARNTEAFF. The CDR3 DNA sequence: TGTGCCATTAGTATAGCGAGAAACACTGAAGCTTTCTTT. The whole variable domain, remainder taken from reference TRBV19 and TRBJ1-1, is DGGITQSPKYLFRKEGQNVTLSCEQNLNHDAMYWYRQDPGQGLRLIYYSQIVNDFQKGDIAEGYSVSREKKESFPLTVTSAQKNPTAFYLCAISIARNTEAFFGQGTRLTVV.

The chain has TRBV20-1 and TRBJ2-7; perhaps TRBD1 as D (5 bases). The CDR3 length is 15 residues. Germline V CDR1 and CDR2: DFQATT, SNEGSKA (reference sequence). Trimming stripped 0 bases from V and 3 bases from J, with 15 bases between. The CDR3 reads CSAREGAGLGYEQYF. The CDR3 DNA sequence: TGCAGTGCTAGAGAAGGGGCAGGGCTGGGCTACGAGCAGTACTTC.

This clonotype was observed many times. This sequence joins TRBV5-1 and TRBJ2-3; a possible D gene is TRBD1 (6 bases). Per germline, CDR1 SGHRS and CDR2 YFSETQ. This CDR3 spans 14 amino acids. V was shortened by 4 bases and J by 3 bases, with 12 bases between the two germline ends. The CDR3 DNA reads as TGCGCCAGCAGCGCGGACAGATTTACAGATACGCAGTATTTT. Its protein product is CASSADRFTDTQYF.

This clonotype was picked up many times. The chain employs TRBV29-1 and TRBJ2-3, with 10 nucleotides matching TRBD2. The V gene end was trimmed by 5 bases and the J gene end by 6 bases; junction bases not matched to a gene: 8. The CDR3 spans 14 residues. The germline gives CDR1 SQVTM, CDR2 ANQGSEA. CDR3 sequence reads: CSVPLAGEADTQYF. In nucleotides, the CDR3 is TGCAGCGTTCCCCTAGCGGGAGAGGCGGATACGCAGTATTTT.

Many counts were recorded for this clonotype. The chain couples TRBV7-6 to TRBJ2-3, with D unresolved. Trimming stripped 1 base from V and 2 bases from J, with 4 bases between. Germline CDR1 and CDR2: SGHVS and FNYEAQ. The CDR3 length is 13 residues. In DNA form, the CDR3 reads TGTGCCAGCAGCTTAGAGGTCACAGATACGCAGTATTTT. Its translation: CASSLEVTDTQYF.

Worth noting for this clonotype: Being one base from a much bigger clone, this may be a read error. V gene TRBV5-1 combines with J gene TRBJ2-7; TRBD2 aligns across 7 bases. V dropped 4 bases and J dropped 0; count of bases not matched to a gene: 7. The CDR3 length is 15 residues. CDR1 is SGHRS, CDR2 YFSETQ, per germline. The CDR3 nucleotides read TGCGCCAGCAGCCCCCCGGGAGGCAGCTCCTACGAGCAGTACTTC. Residues: CASSPPGGSSYEQYF.

This clonotype has a handful of counts. The rearrangement joins TRBV12-3 or TRBV12-4 to TRBJ2-5; the D is unclear. The CDR3 covers 14 residues. V shed 2 bases and J shed 1 base, with 8 bases lying between them. CDR3 bases: TGTGCCAGCAGTTTACGTACACTCCAAGAGACCCAGTACTTC. Translating it yields CASSLRTLQETQYF.

This clonotype was seen at least ten times. The genes are TRBV29-1 and TRBJ1-1; 9 positions agree with TRBD1. The CDR3 is 12 amino acids. J lost 7 bases, V lost 5 bases, and 5 bases had no gene match. Germline assignment: CDR1 SQVTM and CDR2 ANQGSEA. CDR3 in DNA: TGCAGCGTTCCGAGACAGGGGGGTGAAGCTTTCTTT. Protein sequence: CSVPRQGGEAFF.

This clonotype was counted at least ten times. The chain links TRBV30 to TRBJ1-1; the D is unclear. This CDR3 is built from 12 residues. The germline V gene encodes CDR1 GTSNPN and CDR2 SVGIG (reference sequence). V lost 2 bases and J 7 bases, leaving 11 bases between the germline ends. In DNA form, the CDR3 reads TGTGCCTGGAGTCAAGGCTGGTATGAAGCTTTCTTT. The encoded protein is CAWSQGWYEAFF.

This clonotype was detected ten times or more. The V and J genes are TRBV6-2 or TRBV6-3 and TRBJ2-6; no clear D. The V end was cut by 6 bases, the J end by 1 base, with 7 bases between. Germline values: CDR1 MNHEY, CDR2 SVGEGT. The CDR3 loop spans 14 amino acids. The CDR3 nucleotides read TGTGCCAGCAGACAACCTTCTGGGGCCAACGTCCTGACTTTC. Translation: CASRQPSGANVLTF.

This clonotype showed up many times. The chain has TRBV12-3 or TRBV12-4 and TRBJ1-5, with 8 bases that match TRBD1. The CDR3 has 14 residues. J was trimmed by 7 bases and V by 7 bases; bases with no gene match: 9. The CDR3 loop is CASTRTGTDQPQHF. Here the CDR3 DNA reads TGTGCCAGCACCCGGACAGGGACGGACCAGCCCCAGCATTTT.

Of note for this clonotype: A much larger clone differs from this one at a single base, so this may be a read error. This rearrangement joins TRBV6-5 to TRBJ2-5; TRBD2 matches at 9 bases. In germline, CDR1 is MNHEY, CDR2 SVGAGI. There are 16 residues in the CDR3. Trimming removed 5 bases from V and 9 bases from J; junction bases left unmatched: 16. CDR3 sequence: CASSPGTSRGGLPQYF. Here the CDR3 DNA reads TGTGCCAGCAGTCCCGGGACTAGCCGGGGCGGCTTACCCCAGTACTTC.

This clonotype came up once. A much more abundant neighbour one base away suggests this may be a read error. This chain connects TRBV20-1 to TRBJ2-7; tentative D call: TRBD1 (5 bases). The CDR3 has 13 residues. Germline CDR1 is DFQATT and CDR2 is SNEGSKA (reference sequence). The CDR3 DNA sequence: TGCAGTGCTAGAACTCCAGGGTCCTACGAGCAGCACTTC. Translating gives CSARTPGSYEQHF.

This clonotype has just a few counts. V is TRBV12-3 or TRBV12-4 and J is TRBJ1-4; tentative D call: TRBD1 (5 bases). This CDR3 has 14 amino acids. Trimming cost V 0 bases and J 3 bases, with 5 bases left between them. The CDR3 DNA is TGTGCCAGCAGTTTAGCGGGGCCTAATGAAAAACTGTTTTTT. Translated, it gives CASSLAGPNEKLFF.

As concerns this clonotype: A much larger clone differs by one base, so this may be a read error. The chain employs TRBV20-1 and TRBJ2-2, with a possible D match to TRBD2 (6 bases). CDR3 length: 13 amino acids. Germline V CDR1 and CDR2: DFQATT, SNEGSKA (reference sequence). The CDR3 region is CSARESGTGGLFF. CDR3 coding DNA: TGCAGTGCTAGGGAGTCGGGCACCGGGGGGCTGTTTTTT.

The chain joins TRBV20-1 to TRBJ1-2, with a weak D call TRBD1 (5 bases). The CDR3 extends over 14 amino acids. V gave up 4 bases and J gave up 4 bases, with 16 bases separating them. CDR1 is DFQATT, CDR2 SNEGSKA, per germline (reference sequence). The CDR3, as DNA: TGCAGTGCTATAACAGGACAAAACCTCTATGGCTACACCTTC. Translating it yields CSAITGQNLYGYTF.

This clonotype has at least ten counts. The CDR3 protein is CASSELLEAFF. For the CDR3, the DNA is TGTGCCAGCAGTGAATTGCTTGAAGCTTTCTTT. The rearrangement uses TRBV2 and TRBJ1-1, with D unclear. Trimming removed 2 bases at V and 7 bases at J, with 5 bases between. The CDR3 has 11 residues. Looked up from germline, CDR1 is SNHLY and CDR2 is FYNNEI.

The genes are TRBV27 and TRBJ1-5, with 11 bases identical to TRBD1. With V trimmed by 2 bases and J by 6 bases, 3 bases remained unmatched. This CDR3 contains 15 residues. Germline CDR1 MNHEY, CDR2 SMNVEV (reference sequence). CDR3 coding DNA: TGTGCCAGCAGTTTAGGACAGGGGGCCTTTCAGCCCCAGCATTTT. Translated: CASSLGQGAFQPQHF.